This T cell receptor beta chain was sequenced during a study of T-cell reconstitution after alpha-beta-depleted transplantation in children. CDR3 length: 15 amino acids. The ends were cut back, 2 bases at V and 12 bases at J, with 20 bases in the middle. Construction of the TCRbeta library involved unique molecular identifiers. TCRdb called the PCR reads again in MiXCR, with one record for every CDR3 protein. The repertoire holds 300,000 to 400,000 distinct CDR3 sequences, with around 15% as singletons. This clonotype was detected a few times. What it binds is unknown. General study points: It was surviving recipient T cells and thymic progenitors that gave some patients high TCRbeta diversity at day 60. Expanded graft clones numbering several hundred reportedly gave rise to alpha-beta T cells about two months after transplant. One year after transplant, T-cell counts and diversity came mostly from newly produced T cells.

This sequence originates from a male patient aged 2-15 years who had a stem cell transplant for acute lymphoblastic leukemia, so the T cells may come from the graft donor. Sequenced here: PBMCs, mostly from graft donor cells, sampled 360 days after TCRalphabeta/CD19-depleted stem cell transplant. V is TRBV12-3 or TRBV12-4 and J is TRBJ2-1, with a tentative D call TRBD2 (5 bases). The CDR3 DNA follows: TGTGCCAGCAGTTTACGACCAGCGCTGAATGAGGGGCAGTTCTTC. Residues: CASSLRPALNEGQFF.